The rows below give T cell receptor delta chains drawn from one sample of a study of human gamma delta and Vdelta1 T cells. No antigens are known for them. TCRdb redid clone calling on the PCR reads using CATT. Here the sample spans roughly 13,000 delta-chain clones, roughly 45% being singletons. The sequenced sample consisted of Vdelta1 gamma-delta T cells from blood grown in culture (DOT cells). The receptors come from a human donor in good health. The CDR3 runs from the conserved cysteine through the conserved F or W.

v_call	j_call	cdr3_aa
TRDV1	TRDJ1	CALGELERPQSNLLGGKYTDKLIF
TRDV1	TRDJ1	CALGGSPSPIVMGDTTDKLIF
TRDV1	TRDJ1	CALGEPHSYWGEWGIPYRGTDKLIF
TRDV1	TRDJ1	CALGEFPTLGDHWGSNTDKLIF
TRDV1	TRDJ1	CALGDVCFWTNSADDKLIF
TRDV1	TRDJ1	CALGTRMHWGPTYTDKLIF
TRDV1	TRDJ1	CALGEGRGPALQYTDKLIF
TRDV1	TRDJ1	CALGERWEYTDKLIF
TRDV1	TRDJ1	CALGERRGIVPQSADKLIF
TRDV1	TRDJ1	CALGECLSHERGTLTGDKLIF
TRDV1	TRDJ1	CALGEIGTNWGYGGLIF
TRDV1	TRDJ1	CALTIPLLGDQNTDKLIF
TRDV1	TRDJ1	CALGELVLLGDTKADKLIF
TRDV1	TRDJ1	CALGGFQGHYGPKLIF
TRDV1	TRDJ1	CALGELGFPFEDTAYTDKLIF
TRDV1	TRDJ1	CALGEPAGWGDEYTDKLIF